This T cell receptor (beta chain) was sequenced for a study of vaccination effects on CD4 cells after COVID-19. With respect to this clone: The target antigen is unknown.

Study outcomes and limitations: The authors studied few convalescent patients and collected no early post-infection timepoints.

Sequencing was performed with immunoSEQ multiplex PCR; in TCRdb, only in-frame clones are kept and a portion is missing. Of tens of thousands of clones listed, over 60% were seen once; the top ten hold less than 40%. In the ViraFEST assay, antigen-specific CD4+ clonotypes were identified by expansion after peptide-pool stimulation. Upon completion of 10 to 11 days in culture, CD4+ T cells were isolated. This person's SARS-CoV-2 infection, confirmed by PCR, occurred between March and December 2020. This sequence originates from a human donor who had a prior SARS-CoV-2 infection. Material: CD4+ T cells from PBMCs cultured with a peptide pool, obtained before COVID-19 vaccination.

CDR3 DNA sequence: TGTGCCAGCAGCCCGACAGGGCGAACCGGGGAGCTGTTTTTT. This translates into CASSPTGRTGELFF. The chain employs TRBV5-4 and TRBJ2-2; 7 bases agree with TRBD1. The CDR3 is 14 amino acids. The V and J ends lost 4 bases and 5 bases, in that order; junction bases with no gene match: 5. The V gene's germline CDR1 is SGHNT and CDR2 YYREEE (reference sequence).